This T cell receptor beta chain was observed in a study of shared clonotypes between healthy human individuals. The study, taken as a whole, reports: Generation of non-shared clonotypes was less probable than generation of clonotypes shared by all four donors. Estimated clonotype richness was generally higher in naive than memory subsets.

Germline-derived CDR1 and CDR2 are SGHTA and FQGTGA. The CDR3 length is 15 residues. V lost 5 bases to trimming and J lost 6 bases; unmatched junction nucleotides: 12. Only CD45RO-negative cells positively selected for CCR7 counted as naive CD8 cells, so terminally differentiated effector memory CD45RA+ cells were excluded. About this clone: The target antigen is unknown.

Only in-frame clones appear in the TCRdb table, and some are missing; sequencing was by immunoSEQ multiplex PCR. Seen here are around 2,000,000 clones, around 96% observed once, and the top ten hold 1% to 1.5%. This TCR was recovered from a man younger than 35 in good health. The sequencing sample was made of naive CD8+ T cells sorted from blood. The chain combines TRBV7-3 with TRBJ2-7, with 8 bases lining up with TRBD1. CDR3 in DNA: TGTGCCAGCAGCCCTACGTTTGACAGGGGAGCCGAGCAGTACTTC. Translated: CASSPTFDRGAEQYF.